These 30 T cell receptor beta chains originate from one sample sequenced in a study of blood T cell repertoires in COVID-19. The method was immunoSEQ multiplex PCR; TCRdb's version includes in-frame clones alone and lacks a portion of them. This table has some 96,000 clones, roughly nine tenths appearing once. The specimen was peripheral blood. Receptors originate from a man aged 45-65 years with active COVID-19.

This clone showed up just once. The genes are TRBV3-1 (or the pseudogene TRBV3-2) and TRBJ2-3; 8 bases are a match to TRBD2. V shed 1 base and J 2 bases; nucleotides not matched to a gene: 5. The CDR3 contains 16 residues. CDR1 is LGHDT, CDR2 YNNKEL, per germline (reference sequence). The CDR3 region has the DNA TGTGCCAGCAGCCAAGGACGGGGGGGCCACACAGATACGCAGTATTTT. Translation gives CASSQGRGGHTDTQYF.

This clone appeared once. The chain recombines TRBV5-1 with TRBJ2-4; D gene ambiguous. Germline V gene data show CDR1 as SGHRS and CDR2 as YFSETQ. There are 15 residues in the CDR3. V lost 0 bases, J lost 0 bases, and 7 bases lay in between. For the CDR3, the DNA is TGCGCCAGCAGCTTGGGCCTAATAGCCAAAAACATTCAGTACTTC. It encodes CASSLGLIAKNIQYF.

The table lists this clone with a count of one. V is TRBV3-1 (or the pseudogene TRBV3-2) and J is TRBJ1-6; TRBD1 aligns across 7 bases. The CDR3 extends over 16 amino acids. The germline V gene encodes CDR1 LGHDT and CDR2 YNNKEL (reference sequence). V lost 0 bases and J lost 14; bases outside the gene matches: 13. The CDR3 sequence: CASSQDDRAALGTLHF. The CDR3 DNA follows: TGTGCCAGCAGCCAAGACGACAGGGCGGCCCTTGGAACCCTCCACTTT.

The chain carries TRBV7-8 and TRBJ2-7; 7 bases map to TRBD1. Per germline, CDR1 SGHVS and CDR2 FQNEAQ. J lost 12 bases, V lost 3 bases, and 11 bases had no gene match. CDR3 length: 13 amino acids. The CDR3 DNA reads as TGTGCCAGCAGCTTCCGGGACAGCGAAGATCTGTACGTC. Its protein product is CASSFRDSEDLYV.

The genes are TRBV6-5 and TRBJ1-3; no clear D. The CDR3 sequence is 14 residues long. In germline, CDR1 is MNHEY, CDR2 SVGAGI. Trimming left V 7 bases short and J 4 bases short, with 14 bases between. In DNA form, the CDR3 reads TGTGCCAGCATCTCCACGGGTACAGGAAACACCATATATTTT. Amino acids: CASISTGTGNTIYF.

This chain uses TRBV7-8 with TRBJ2-1; D uncertain. The CDR3 is 15 amino acids. Germline CDR1 SGHVS, CDR2 FQNEAQ. The V and J ends lost 6 bases and 0 bases respectively, with 12 bases between them. The CDR3 protein is CASRPSVSSYNEQFF. Written as DNA, the CDR3 is TGTGCCAGCAGACCTTCCGTCAGCTCCTACAATGAGCAGTTCTTC.

The chain is built from TRBV4-1 and TRBJ2-5; D may be TRBD2 (5 bases). Germline V gene data show CDR1 as MGHRA and CDR2 as YSYEKL. V was clipped by 0 bases and J by 4 bases, with 12 bases between them. This CDR3 spans 15 amino acids. The CDR3 sequence is CASSQERASRETQYF. The CDR3, as DNA: TGCGCCAGCAGCCAAGAGAGGGCTTCCAGAGAGACCCAGTACTTC.

The gene calls are TRBV11-2 and TRBJ2-6, with D possibly being TRBD1 (5 bases). The CDR3 has 16 residues. Germline lookup yields CDR1 SGHAT and CDR2 FQNNGV. Trimming took 4 bases from V and 2 from J, leaving 12 bases between them. The CDR3 region has the DNA TGTGCCAGCAGCTCCCGGGCCAGGGCTGGGGCCAACGTCCTGACTTTC. It encodes CASSSRARAGANVLTF.

This clone was detected only once. CDR3 region: CASSPGTGPPGANVLTF. In DNA, the CDR3 is TGTGCCAGCAGCCCCGGGACAGGCCCTCCTGGGGCCAACGTCCTGACTTTC. The rearrangement joins TRBV3-1 (or the pseudogene TRBV3-2) to TRBJ2-6, with 8 bases matching TRBD1. V lost 4 bases to trimming and J lost 2 bases; unmatched junction nucleotides: 7. The CDR3 is 17 residues long. Germline V CDR1 and CDR2: LGHDT, YNNKEL (reference sequence).

The rearrangement uses TRBV7-2 and TRBJ2-1; TRBD2 aligns across 10 bases. The CDR3 runs 16 residues. Looked up from germline, CDR1 is SGHTA and CDR2 is FQGNSA. J was trimmed by 5 bases and V by 2 bases; bases with no gene match: 6. Written as DNA, the CDR3 is TGTGCCAGCAGCTTACGGTCCGGGACTAGCGACAATGAGCAGTTCTTC. Protein: CASSLRSGTSDNEQFF.

The J gene is TRBJ2-1, the V gene TRBV5-4; a possible D gene is TRBD1 (6 bases). The CDR3 sequence is 14 residues long. V was clipped by 2 bases and J by 2 bases, with 8 bases between them. Germline CDR1 is SGHNT and CDR2 is YYREEE (reference sequence). The CDR3 reads CASSLQGPYNEQFF. Here the CDR3 DNA reads TGTGCCAGCAGCTTACAGGGTCCCTACAATGAGCAGTTCTTC.

CDR3 amino acids: CASSVGGGPDTQYF. The CDR3 DNA sequence: TGTGCCAGCAGCGTCGGCGGGGGACCAGATACGCAGTATTTT. The chain links TRBV5-4 to TRBJ2-3; TRBD2 aligns across 7 bases. This CDR3 comprises 14 residues. Trimming took 4 bases from V and 4 from J; bases not matched to a gene: 6. CDR1 SGHNT and CDR2 YYREEE come from the germline V gene (reference sequence).

This rearrangement joins TRBV12-3 or TRBV12-4 to TRBJ2-1, with D perhaps TRBD2 (5 bases). V lost 8 bases, J lost 8 bases, and 10 bases lay in between. This CDR3 has 11 residues. In DNA form, the CDR3 reads TGTGCCAGCTCTTCCGGGGATGAGCAGTTCTTC. It specifies CASSSGDEQFF.

The chain uses TRBV16 and TRBJ2-4; tentative D call: TRBD2 (5 bases). V was trimmed by 8 bases and J by 2 bases, leaving 16 bases between them. Germline V gene lookup returns CDR1 KGHSY and CDR2 FQNENV. CDR3 size: 15 residues. The CDR3 loop reads CASAGVRGTKNIQYF. CDR3 nucleotides: TGTGCCAGCGCGGGCGTACGAGGGACCAAAAACATTCAGTACTTC.

The rearrangement joins TRBV29-1 to TRBJ1-2, with 8 bases fitting TRBD1. Germline V CDR1 and CDR2: SQVTM, ANQGSEA. CDR3 length equals 13 residues. V shed 7 bases, J shed 4 bases, and the junction held 8 bases outside the gene matches. In nucleotides, the CDR3 is TGCAGCGCCGCGCGGGACAGGCTCTATGGCTACACCTTC. Amino acid sequence: CSAARDRLYGYTF.

The V and J genes are TRBV6-4 and TRBJ1-1; TRBD1 agrees at 8 bases. Losses at the gene ends were 6 bases for V and 4 bases for J; bases not matched to a gene: 4. CDR3 length: 13 amino acids. Germline V lookup: CDR1 MRHNA, CDR2 SNTAGT. The CDR3 sequence is CASSATGGTEAFF. The CDR3 DNA sequence: TGTGCCAGCAGCGCCACAGGGGGCACTGAAGCTTTCTTT.

V usage is TRBV5-1 and J usage is TRBJ1-1, with a tentative D call TRBD1 (5 bases). This CDR3 region has 14 residues. The germline gives CDR1 SGHRS, CDR2 YFSETQ. The germline V and J ends were trimmed by 4 bases and 10 bases, with 20 bases remaining between them. This CDR3 is CASSQERGNRGAFF. The CDR3 DNA sequence: TGCGCCAGCAGCCAAGAGCGGGGGAACCGGGGAGCTTTCTTT.

This rearrangement joins TRBV7-6 to TRBJ1-1; TRBD1 is a possible D gene (6 bases). CDR3 length equals 16 residues. Germline-derived CDR1 and CDR2 are SGHVS and FNYEAQ. V gave up 4 bases and J gave up 1 base, with 16 bases separating them. The CDR3: CASSSTGWGENTEAFF. In DNA form, the CDR3 reads TGTGCCAGCAGCTCGACAGGTTGGGGAGAGAACACTGAAGCTTTCTTT.

This rearrangement joins TRBV27 to TRBJ1-2, with D possibly being TRBD1 (6 bases). Trimming removed 6 bases from V and 4 bases from J, with 12 bases in between. Germline values: CDR1 MNHEY, CDR2 SMNVEV (reference sequence). The CDR3 sequence is 13 residues long. DNA for the CDR3: TGTGCCAGCAGCCCACAGGGCCTCTATGGCTACACCTTC. This gives the protein CASSPQGLYGYTF.

This sequence joins TRBV14 and TRBJ1-1, with D unclear. Germline CDR1 reads SGHDN; CDR2 reads FVKESK. The CDR3 consists of 13 residues. Trimming took 5 bases from V and 11 from J, leaving 18 bases between them. CDR3 coding DNA: TGTGCCAGCAGCGCCCAGGATACCACGACGGCTTTCTTT. It yields the protein CASSAQDTTTAFF.

The CDR3: CASSLDGKVMYNEQFF. CDR3 coding DNA: TGTGCCAGCAGCTTGGACGGGAAAGTAATGTACAATGAGCAGTTCTTC. V and J are TRBV5-4 and TRBJ2-1, with a weak D call TRBD2 (5 bases). Germline CDR1 and CDR2: SGHNT and YYREEE (reference sequence). The CDR3 totals 16 residues. Trimming pared 0 bases from V and 4 bases from J, leaving 14 bases between.

V and J are TRBV15 and TRBJ1-6; 7 bases agree with TRBD1. Germline V gene lookup returns CDR1 LNHNV and CDR2 YYDKDF (reference sequence). Trimming removed 1 base from V and 10 bases from J; junction bases left unmatched: 10. CDR3 size: 16 residues. CDR3 coding DNA: TGTGCCACCAGCAGAGGTTCACAGGGGTTTTACTCACCCCTCCACTTT. Its translation: CATSRGSQGFYSPLHF.

The chain links TRBV11-2 to TRBJ1-4, with a weak D call TRBD1 (6 bases). There are 13 residues in the CDR3. V lost 5 bases to trimming and J lost 8 bases, with 12 bases between them. Germline V gene lookup returns CDR1 SGHAT and CDR2 FQNNGV. As DNA, the CDR3 is TGTGCCAGCAGCCGGGGGGCCTTCGAAAAACTGTTTTTT. Translation: CASSRGAFEKLFF.

The V and J genes are TRBV27 and TRBJ1-2; maybe TRBD1 (6 bases). Trimming stripped 2 bases from V and 4 bases from J, with 11 bases between. CDR3 length: 14 residues. Looked up from germline, CDR1 is MNHEY and CDR2 is SMNVEV (reference sequence). The CDR3 is CASSLTGLPYGYTF. CDR3 bases: TGTGCCAGCAGTTTAACAGGGCTACCCTATGGCTACACCTTC.

V and J are TRBV11-2 and TRBJ2-7; 8 positions match TRBD2. The CDR3 has 16 residues. With V trimmed by 5 bases and J by 0 bases, 9 bases remained unmatched. Germline CDR1 is SGHAT and CDR2 is FQNNGV. The CDR3 sequence: CASSPRAGAASYEQYF. The CDR3 region has the DNA TGTGCCAGCAGCCCCAGAGCGGGGGCCGCCTCCTACGAGCAGTACTTC.

J is TRBJ2-1 and V is TRBV6-4; 8 bases match TRBD1. CDR1 MRHNA and CDR2 SNTAGT come from the germline V gene. The CDR3 extends over 12 amino acids. V lost 4 bases to trimming and J lost 15 bases; unmatched junction nucleotides: 8. CDR3 sequence (DNA): TGTGCCAGCAGTGCCCATGGACAGGGAGGGTTCTTC. Protein sequence: CASSAHGQGGFF.

The J gene is TRBJ2-2, the V gene TRBV5-4; TRBD2 matches 10 bases. The CDR3 totals 17 residues. J was trimmed by 6 bases and V by 4 bases; bases with no gene match: 12. The germline CDR1 and CDR2 sequences are SGHNT and YYREEE (reference sequence). The CDR3 reads CASSIDPSGSTPGELFF. CDR3 in DNA: TGTGCCAGCAGCATAGACCCTAGCGGGAGTACCCCCGGGGAGCTGTTTTTT.

The V gene is TRBV2, the J gene TRBJ2-5, with 7 nucleotides matching TRBD2. The trim removed 4 bases at V and 4 bases at J, leaving 6 bases unmatched. This CDR3 has 14 residues. Per germline, CDR1 SNHLY and CDR2 FYNNEI. CDR3 sequence: CASSVPRLAETQYF. The CDR3 bases are TGTGCCAGCAGTGTACCAAGACTAGCAGAGACCCAGTACTTC.

The chain recombines TRBV5-5 with TRBJ2-3, with 12 bases identical to TRBD2. Germline CDR1 reads SGHKS; CDR2 reads YYEKEE (reference sequence). This CDR3 region has 19 residues. After removal of 2 bases from V and 1 base from J, the junction contained 11 bases not matched to a gene. As DNA, the CDR3 is TGTGCCAGCAGCTTTAGTGCGACTAGCGGGAGTTTGGGCACAGATACGCAGTATTTT. This translates into CASSFSATSGSLGTDTQYF. The variable domain in full, completed from reference TRBV5-5 and TRBJ2-3, reads DAGVTQSPTHLIKTRGQQVTLRCSPISGHKSVSWYQQVLGQGPQFIFQYYEKEERGRGNFPDRFSARQFPNYSSELNVNALLLGDSALYLCASSFSATSGSLGTDTQYFGPGTRLTVL.

The rearrangement links TRBV5-4 to TRBJ2-5, with D possibly being TRBD2 (5 bases). Per germline, CDR1 SGHNT and CDR2 YYREEE (reference sequence). This CDR3 spans 14 amino acids. Trimming pared 4 bases from V and 5 bases from J, leaving 15 bases between. For the CDR3, the DNA is TGTGCCAGCAGCCTGTTTAATGGGGAGGAGACCCAGTACTTC. Residues: CASSLFNGEETQYF.